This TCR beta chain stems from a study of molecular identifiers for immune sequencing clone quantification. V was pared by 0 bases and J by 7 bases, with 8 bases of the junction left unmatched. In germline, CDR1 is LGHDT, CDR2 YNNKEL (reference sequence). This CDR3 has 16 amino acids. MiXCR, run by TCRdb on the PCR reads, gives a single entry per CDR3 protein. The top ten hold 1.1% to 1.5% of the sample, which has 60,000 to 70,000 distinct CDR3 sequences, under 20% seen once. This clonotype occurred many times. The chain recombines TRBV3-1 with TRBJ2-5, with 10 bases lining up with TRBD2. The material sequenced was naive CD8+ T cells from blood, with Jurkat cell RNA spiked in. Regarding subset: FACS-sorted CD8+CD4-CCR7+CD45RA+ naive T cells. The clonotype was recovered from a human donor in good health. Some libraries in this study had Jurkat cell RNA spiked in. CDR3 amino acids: CASSQDLAGEVGTQYF. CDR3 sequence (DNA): TGTGCCAGCAGCCAAGATCTAGCGGGAGAGGTGGGGACCCAGTACTTC.